These 5 T cell receptor beta chains share one sample of origin, sequenced in a study of T-cell memory formation after mild COVID-19. Each CDR3 protein gets one entry after TCRdb re-called the 5' RACE reads with MiXCR. The table shows approximately 250,000 distinct CDR3 sequences, with under 20% occurring only once. Sequenced: PBMCs or a T cell subset sorted from them (not recorded which). The receptors were gathered from a man younger than 35 who had mild COVID-19 (a few samples of this study predate the infection). Cell type and time point are not known.

V gene TRBV5-6 combines with J gene TRBJ1-4, with TRBD1 matching 10 bases. Germline assignment: CDR1 SGHDT and CDR2 YYEEEE. Trimming cost V 4 bases and J 17 bases; bases outside gene matches: 5. The CDR3 sequence is 11 residues long. CDR3 residues: CASSTGQGEFF. The CDR3 nucleotides read TGTGCCAGCAGCACCGGACAGGGGGAATTTTTT.

The chain joins TRBV5-4 to TRBJ1-2; TRBD1 agrees at 10 bases. Germline values: CDR1 SGHNT, CDR2 YYREEE (reference sequence). The CDR3 consists of 14 residues. J lost 6 bases, V lost 4 bases, and 6 bases had no gene match. The DNA for the CDR3 is TGTGCCAGCAGCCTGGGACAGGGGCGAGATGGCTACACCTTC. As protein: CASSLGQGRDGYTF.

In this sample, this clonotype turned up many times. The chain uses TRBV7-2 and TRBJ2-2; D is perhaps TRBD1 (5 bases). V lost 5 bases and J lost 4, with 11 bases in between. The CDR3 runs to 14 residues. CDR1 is SGHTA and CDR2 is FQGNSA in the germline V gene. CDR3 sequence (DNA): TGTGCCAGCAGCCAGGACATCCTCACCGGGGAGCTGTTTTTT. This sequence encodes CASSQDILTGELFF.

The rearrangement joins TRBV6-2 or TRBV6-3 to TRBJ1-5, with a weak D call TRBD1 (6 bases). CDR1 is MNHEY and CDR2 is SVGEGT in the germline V gene. This CDR3 contains 11 residues. V was pared by 5 bases and J by 8 bases, with 7 bases between. The CDR3 bases are TGTGCCAGCAGTCAGGGGAAGCCCCAGCATTTT. Translating gives CASSQGKPQHF.

The gene calls are TRBV27 and TRBJ1-1; 7 bases map to TRBD1. CDR1 is MNHEY, CDR2 SMNVEV, per germline (reference sequence). CDR3 length: 14 amino acids. Trimming at V came to 6 bases and at J to 1 base, leaving 5 bases not matched to a gene. Here the CDR3 DNA reads TGTGCCAGCAGCTCCCGGGACAGGAACACTGAAGCTTTCTTT. Translated, it gives CASSSRDRNTEAFF.